This T cell receptor (beta chain) was sequenced in a study of blood T cell repertoires in COVID-19. Overall study: The origin of the acute and convalescent COVID-19 samples was the United States, Italy and Spain.

There are 13 residues in the CDR3. Germline CDR1 is SGHNT and CDR2 is YYREEE (reference sequence). The V end lost 1 base, the J end lost 9 bases, and 11 bases lay between the germline ends. Using immunoSEQ multiplex PCR, the repertoire was profiled, and TCRdb retains in-frame clones only, with some absent. This sample has approximately 94,000 clones, with 88% found just once. The sample taken for sequencing was peripheral blood. The chain uses TRBV5-4 and TRBJ2-1; D possibly corresponds to TRBD2 (6 bases). The clonotype originates from a woman older than 75 with active COVID-19. CDR3: CASSLRGVGEQFF. The DNA of the CDR3 is TGTGCCAGCAGCTTGCGCGGGGTCGGTGAGCAGTTCTTC.